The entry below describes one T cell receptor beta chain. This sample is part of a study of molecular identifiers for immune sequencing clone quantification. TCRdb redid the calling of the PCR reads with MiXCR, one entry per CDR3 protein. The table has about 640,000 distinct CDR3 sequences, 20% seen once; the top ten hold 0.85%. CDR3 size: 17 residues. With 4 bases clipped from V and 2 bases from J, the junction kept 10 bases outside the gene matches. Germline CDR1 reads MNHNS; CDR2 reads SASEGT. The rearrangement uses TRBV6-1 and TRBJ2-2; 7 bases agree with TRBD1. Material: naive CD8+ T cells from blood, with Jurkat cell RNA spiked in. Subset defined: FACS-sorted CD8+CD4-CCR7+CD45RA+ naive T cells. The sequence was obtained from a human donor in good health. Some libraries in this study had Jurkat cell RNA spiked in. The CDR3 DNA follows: TGTGCCAGCAGTGTAGAACCTGGACAGGCCAACACCGGGGAGCTGTTTTTT. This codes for CASSVEPGQANTGELFF.